This T cell receptor (beta chain) derives from a study of blood T cells in healthy people across ages (dated by TCRdb to the mid-2010s). Regarding the research as a whole: In model experiments, template switching captured about one uniquely barcoded TCR beta cDNA molecule for every two T cells. Four age groups were formed from the donors: young (average approximately 15 years), middle-aged (approximately 41), aged (roughly 59) and long-lived (about 80). The study analyzed two additional independent replicas of 1 million unique cDNA reads from the same blood draw for two donors, one aged 18 to 30 and one aged 80 or older. To avoid experimental bias, donors of different ages were spread randomly across the sequencing lanes. To track age-related changes in TCR beta repertoire diversity, the study relied on deep sequencing normalized with unique cDNA molecular identifiers. Points the paper makes about the study in general: Bulk unsorted PBMC profiling prevented conclusive comparison of naive and antigen-experienced compartments. Compared with the aged group, the long-lived group had more naive CD4+ T cells, fewer expanded clones and increased TCR diversity, a pattern suggesting age selection. Observed TCR beta diversity per million T cells fell roughly linearly with age, and a significant reduction was already apparent by age around 40. The percentage of naive T cells measured by flow cytometry correlated strongly with observed TCR beta diversity. The CMV infection status of donors was not known, potentially confounding age-related changes in expanded clonotypes. Total diversity estimates from one million sequenced T cells were considered lower bounds and underestimates.

The library was made by 5' RACE. The reads were generated on an Illumina HiSeq 2500. A second 7 to 11 cycle PCR used a sample-barcoded 5' primer and a J-beta primer mix. A template-switch 5' adaptor carrying 12 random nucleotides introduced a unique molecular identifier onto each TCR beta cDNA molecule. At least 2.5 million CDR3-containing paired-end reads were obtained from each sample. The Mint cDNA synthesis kit, primed by a TRBC-specific oligonucleotide, was used to synthesize first-strand cDNA from all RNA. After uracil-DNA glycosylase treatment, a first 18-cycle PCR used universal primers M1SS and BC2_uni_R on all cDNA. From the authors' description of their analysis: For normalization, 1 million high-quality reads, each with a distinct molecular identifier, were randomly selected from each sample. Reads sharing molecular identifiers were discarded rather than binned into consensus sequences. MiTCR, run with a Q25 quality threshold and the strictest error-elimination algorithm, handled CDR3 identification, clonotype clustering and error correction. A nonparametric unseen species model with Euler transformation was used to estimate lower-bound total TCR beta diversity. The raw public data were reprocessed by TCRdb itself: fastp quality trimming at Q25, MiXCR clonotype calling, in-frame beta chains only. Rows merge per CDR3 protein into single entries with the most common DNA and genes. It is TCRdb's table, rather than the study itself, that gives the V and J calls and clone size. For this sample the table gives around 1,000,000 distinct CDR3 sequences, of which 35% to 45% were detected only once. About an eighth of the sample rests with the top ten.

Systemically healthy Caucasian individuals from Russia, 35 to 50 in total and aged about 6 to 100 years, were included as donors. Each donor gave 8.5 to 10 milliliters of peripheral blood, collected into EDTA-treated Vacutainer tubes. Ficoll-Paque density-gradient centrifugation was used to isolate PBMCs, with at least 6.5 million per sample. Total RNA was extracted from PBMCs with Trizol reagent, with at least 6 micrograms obtained per sample. For every donor, flow cytometry on a PBMC aliquot measured the percentage of naive CD45RAhigh/CD27high T cells. Trimming costs V 3 bases and J 6 bases, and their ends lie 14 bases apart. The germline V gene encodes CDR1 ENHRY and CDR2 SYGVKD. The CDR3 measures 14 amino acids from cysteine to phenylalanine. The only DNA kept is the CDR3, 42 bases in frame from the first base. This clonotype occurred many times. What antigen it recognizes has not been identified. No much larger clone exists at a distance of one base, and base qualities are not known.

Sequencing used blood. The rearrangement combines TRBV10-3 with TRBJ1-2, with the D gene not clear enough to name. This sequence was found in a man aged 18 to 29 in good health. The CDR3 region reads CAISELLPGNGYTF. The nucleotides are TGTGCCATCAGTGAACTATTGCCGGGTAATGGCTACACCTTC.